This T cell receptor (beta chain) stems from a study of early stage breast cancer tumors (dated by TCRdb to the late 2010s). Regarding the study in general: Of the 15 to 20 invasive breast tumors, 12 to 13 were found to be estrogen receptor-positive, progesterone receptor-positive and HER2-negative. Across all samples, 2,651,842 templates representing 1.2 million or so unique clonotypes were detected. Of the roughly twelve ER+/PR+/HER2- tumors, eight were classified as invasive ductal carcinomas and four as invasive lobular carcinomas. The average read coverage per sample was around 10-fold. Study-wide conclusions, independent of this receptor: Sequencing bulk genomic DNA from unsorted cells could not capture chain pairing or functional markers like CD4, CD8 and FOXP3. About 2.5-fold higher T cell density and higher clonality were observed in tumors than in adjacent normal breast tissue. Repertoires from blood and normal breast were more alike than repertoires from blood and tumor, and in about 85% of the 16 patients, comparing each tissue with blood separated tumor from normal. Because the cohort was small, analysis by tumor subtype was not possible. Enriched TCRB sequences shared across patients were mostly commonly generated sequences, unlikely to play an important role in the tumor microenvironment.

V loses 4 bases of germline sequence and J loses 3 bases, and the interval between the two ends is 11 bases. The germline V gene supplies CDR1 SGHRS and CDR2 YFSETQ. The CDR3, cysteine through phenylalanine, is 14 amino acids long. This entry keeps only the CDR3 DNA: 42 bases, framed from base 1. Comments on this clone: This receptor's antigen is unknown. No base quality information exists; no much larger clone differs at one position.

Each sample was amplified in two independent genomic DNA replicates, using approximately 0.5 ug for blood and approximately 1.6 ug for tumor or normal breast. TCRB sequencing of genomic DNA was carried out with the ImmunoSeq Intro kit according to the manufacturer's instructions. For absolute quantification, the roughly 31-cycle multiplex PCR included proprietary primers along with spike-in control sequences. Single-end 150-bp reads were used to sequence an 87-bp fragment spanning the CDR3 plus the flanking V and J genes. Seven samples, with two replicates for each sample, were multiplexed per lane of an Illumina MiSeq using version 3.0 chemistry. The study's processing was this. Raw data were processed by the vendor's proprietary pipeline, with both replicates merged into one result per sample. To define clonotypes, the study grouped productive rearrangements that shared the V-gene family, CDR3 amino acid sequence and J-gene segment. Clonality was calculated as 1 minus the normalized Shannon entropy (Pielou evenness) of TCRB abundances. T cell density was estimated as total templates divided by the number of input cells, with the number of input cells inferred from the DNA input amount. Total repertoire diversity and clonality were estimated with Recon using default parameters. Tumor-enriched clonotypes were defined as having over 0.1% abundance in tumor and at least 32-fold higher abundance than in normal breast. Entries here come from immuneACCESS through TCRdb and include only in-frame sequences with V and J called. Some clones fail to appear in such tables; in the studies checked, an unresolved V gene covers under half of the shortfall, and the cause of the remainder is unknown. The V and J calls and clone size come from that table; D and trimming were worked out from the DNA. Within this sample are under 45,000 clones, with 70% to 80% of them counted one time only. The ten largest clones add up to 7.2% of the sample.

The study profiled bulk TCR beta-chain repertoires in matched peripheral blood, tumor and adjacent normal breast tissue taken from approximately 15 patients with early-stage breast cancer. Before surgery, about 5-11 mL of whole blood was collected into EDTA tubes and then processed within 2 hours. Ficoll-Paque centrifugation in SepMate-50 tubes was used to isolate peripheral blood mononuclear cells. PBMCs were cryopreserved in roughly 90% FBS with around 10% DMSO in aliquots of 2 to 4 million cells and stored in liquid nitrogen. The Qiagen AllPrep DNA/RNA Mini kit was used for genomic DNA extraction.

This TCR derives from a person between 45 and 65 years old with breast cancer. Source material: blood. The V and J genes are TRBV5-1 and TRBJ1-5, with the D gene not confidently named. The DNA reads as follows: TGCGCCAGCAGCCCGGACGGGGTCAATCAGCCCCAGCATTTT. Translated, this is CASSPDGVNQPQHF.